In its sample, the clone carrying this T cell receptor (beta chain) was seen a few times. This record comes from a study of T cells after yellow fever vaccination. On the study more broadly: When fractions had low cell numbers, they were prepared with SMART-Seq v4 Ultra Low Input.

Broader study findings: Contamination by abundant bulk-population clonotypes could be present in FACS-sorted repertoires. Clones that expanded after primary vaccination mostly reappeared after the booster (roughly 96% CD4, approximately 89% CD8).

TCRdb reanalysed the 5' RACE reads using MiXCR and keeps one entry per CDR3 protein. This table has approximately 85,000 distinct CDR3 sequences, roughly 15% appearing once. The sequenced sample was CD8+ T cells not binding an NS4B(214-222) dextramer, sorted from PBMCs, obtained 20 to 25 days after the first yellow fever vaccination. The receptor was isolated from a man aged 18 to 30 who received the YFV17D yellow fever vaccine.

CDR3 sequence reads: CASSEDASGKTDTQYF. DNA of the CDR3: TGTGCCAGCAGTGAAGATGCTAGCGGCAAGACAGATACGCAGTATTTT. This sequence joins TRBV6-1 and TRBJ2-3, with TRBD2 matching over 7 bases. Trimming took 1 base from V and 3 from J; bases not matched to a gene: 7. The CDR3 consists of 16 residues. Germline-derived CDR1 and CDR2 are MNHNS and SASEGT.